Listed here are 18 T cell receptor beta chains from one sample, sequenced in a study of vaccination effects on CD4 cells after COVID-19. Produced via immunoSEQ multiplex PCR; TCRdb's table is partial and in-frame only. The sample lists 20,000 to 25,000 clones, 65% to 70% seen once, with around 10% in the top ten. These TCRs are of unknown antigen specificity. Before any sequencing was done, the ViraFEST assay used viral peptide pools to expand antigen-specific CD4+ T cells. CD4+ T cells were isolated after about eleven days of culture. People in the vaccine group had not been infected with SARS-CoV-2 before, and their nucleocapsid antibodies were negative. Sequenced here: CD4+ T cells from PBMCs cultured with HCoV-NL63 spike peptides, sampled before COVID-19 vaccination. These receptors were taken from a human donor who received a COVID-19 vaccine.

This chain connects TRBV3-1 (or the pseudogene TRBV3-2) to TRBJ1-5; D is unclear. This CDR3 is 13 amino acids long. Germline CDR1 reads LGHDT; CDR2 reads YNNKEL (reference sequence). V was clipped by 0 bases and J by 6 bases, with 6 bases between them. The CDR3 region has the DNA TGTGCCAGCAGCCAAGATAGCGCTCAGCCCCAGCATTTT. This translates into CASSQDSAQPQHF.

The rearrangement uses TRBV9 and TRBJ2-7; 7 nucleotides match TRBD1. The germline V gene has CDR1 SGDLS and CDR2 YYNGEE. The CDR3 covers 15 residues. V dropped 2 bases and J dropped 3; count of bases not matched to a gene: 8. The CDR3 reads CASSVSGTDNYEQYF. DNA for the CDR3: TGTGCCAGCAGCGTTTCCGGGACAGATAACTACGAGCAGTACTTC.

This clone has a single count. This rearrangement joins TRBV9 to TRBJ1-1, with 12 nucleotides matching TRBD1. From germline, CDR1 is SGDLS and CDR2 YYNGEE. Germline trimming cut 0 bases from V and 6 bases from J; bases unmatched to any gene: 15. The CDR3 sequence is 19 residues long. The CDR3 coding sequence is TGTGCCAGCAGCGTAGGGGCATTGGGACAGGGGGCTTTTGGGTCTGAAGCTTTCTTT. Protein sequence: CASSVGALGQGAFGSEAFF.

CDR3 amino acids: CASSLAVSSRGSTDTQYF. For the CDR3, the DNA is TGTGCCAGCAGCTTAGCCGTAAGCAGCCGAGGAAGCACAGATACGCAGTATTTT. This chain uses TRBV11-2 with TRBJ2-3; no reliable D call. CDR1 SGHAT and CDR2 FQNNGV come from the germline V gene. The CDR3 totals 18 residues. V lost 1 base to trimming and J lost 0 bases, with 17 bases between them. The variable domain in full, completed from reference TRBV11-2 and TRBJ2-3, reads EAGVAQSPRYKIIEKRQSVAFWCNPISGHATLYWYQQILGQGPKLLIQFQNNGVVDDSQLPKDRFSAERLKGVDSTLKIQPAKLEDSAVYLCASSLAVSSRGSTDTQYFGPGTRLTVL.

The J gene is TRBJ2-5, the V gene TRBV21-1. TRBV21-1 is an annotated pseudogene. The CDR3 runs to 17 residues. The CDR3 here is CASSKQHRVLMGETQYF. The CDR3 nucleotides read TGTGCCAGCAGCAAACAGCACCGGGTACTTATGGGGGAGACCCAGTACTTC.

This chain links TRBV4-1 with TRBJ2-7; 11 bases fit TRBD2. In germline, CDR1 is MGHRA, CDR2 YSYEKL. The V and J ends lost 4 bases and 5 bases, in that order; junction bases with no gene match: 10. CDR3 length: 16 amino acids. CDR3 loop: CASSLQITSGSNEQYF. CDR3 in DNA: TGCGCCAGCAGCCTTCAGATCACTAGCGGGAGTAACGAGCAGTACTTC.

The gene calls are TRBV3-1 (or the pseudogene TRBV3-2) and TRBJ2-3; D perhaps matches TRBD2 (5 bases). CDR1 is LGHDT and CDR2 is YNNKEL in the germline V gene (reference sequence). This CDR3 spans 15 amino acids. V was shortened by 1 base and J by 6 bases, with 14 bases between the two germline ends. The CDR3 nucleotides are TGTGCCAGCAGCCAAGCCAGCCAGGTAGCGGATACGCAGTATTTT. It is translated as CASSQASQVADTQYF.

This chain joins TRBV5-4 and TRBJ2-3; 8 bases are shared with TRBD1. This CDR3 has 15 residues. The V and J ends lost 3 bases and 4 bases, in that order; junction bases with no gene match: 7. The germline CDR1 and CDR2 sequences are SGHNT and YYREEE (reference sequence). The CDR3 bases are TGTGCCAGCAGCTCCCGGGACAGGACGGCAGATACGCAGTATTTT. Amino acids: CASSSRDRTADTQYF.

This clone was recorded once. The chain uses TRBV5-6 and TRBJ1-1, with D unresolved. Germline V gene data show CDR1 as SGHDT and CDR2 as YYEEEE. The germline V and J ends were trimmed by 5 bases and 1 base, with 6 bases remaining between them. The CDR3 has 12 residues. The chain's CDR3 is CASRRWNTEAFF. CDR3 coding DNA: TGTGCCAGCAGACGATGGAACACTGAAGCTTTCTTT.

The V and J genes are TRBV11-2 and TRBJ1-6; possible D gene TRBD1, 6 bases. The germline CDR1 and CDR2 sequences are SGHAT and FQNNGV. The V gene lost 5 bases and the J gene lost 1 base, with 15 bases spanning the gap. This CDR3 spans 17 amino acids. The CDR3 region has the DNA TGTGCCAGCAGCGATGTAATAGGGGGGTCCTATAATTCACCCCTCCACTTT. Translated, it gives CASSDVIGGSYNSPLHF.

V usage is TRBV5-8 and J usage is TRBJ1-5; 10 nucleotides line up with TRBD1. The V segment lost 5 bases and the J segment 6 bases; nucleotides outside the gene matches: 20. Germline lookup yields CDR1 SGHTS and CDR2 YDEGEE. This CDR3 has 19 amino acids. The CDR3 DNA reads as TGTGCCAGCAGACTGTGGACCGGGACAGGGGTAATAGGGCTTCAGCCCCAGCATTTT. Translation: CASRLWTGTGVIGLQPQHF.

The gene calls are TRBV28 and TRBJ1-5; D call uncertain. V shed 5 bases and J shed 4 bases, with 3 bases lying between them. The CDR3 length is 11 residues. The germline V gene encodes CDR1 MDHEN and CDR2 SYDVKM. CDR3 DNA: TGTGCCAGCAGTGATAATCAGCCCCAGCATTTT. Amino acid sequence: CASSDNQPQHF. Full variable domain (remainder filled in from reference TRBV28 and TRBJ1-5): DVKVTQSSRYLVKRTGEKVFLECVQDMDHENMFWYRQDPGLGLRLIYFSYDVKMKEKGDIPEGYSVSREKKERFSLILESASTNQTSMYLCASSDNQPQHFGDGTRLSIL.

This chain links TRBV4-2 with TRBJ1-2; 7 nucleotides match TRBD1. Germline CDR1 is LGHNA and CDR2 is YNFKEQ. The CDR3 has 14 amino acids. Germline trimming cut 1 base from V and 6 bases from J; bases unmatched to any gene: 5. The CDR3 sequence: CASSQAGTADGYTF. CDR3 coding DNA: TGTGCCAGCAGCCAAGCAGGGACAGCGGATGGCTACACCTTC.

The chain has TRBV21-1 and TRBJ1-1; the DNA was not used to check the table's D call, TRBD1. TRBV21-1 is a pseudogene segment. The length of the CDR3 is 17 residues. The CDR3 coding sequence is TGTGCCAGCAGCAAGAAGGGGACAGGGGAGGCGAACACTGAAGCTTTCTTT. Translation gives CASSKKGTGEANTEAFF.

The CDR3 here is CATTMRGGRNQPQHF. As DNA, the CDR3 is TGTGCCACCACAATGAGGGGGGGCCGAAATCAGCCCCAGCATTTT. The chain carries TRBV27 and TRBJ1-5; perhaps TRBD1 as D (6 bases). Germline assignment: CDR1 MNHEY and CDR2 SMNVEV (reference sequence). This CDR3 has 15 amino acids. V lost 10 bases to trimming and J lost 4 bases, with 20 bases between them.

The rearrangement links TRBV6-5 to TRBJ2-1; 7 nucleotides agree with TRBD2. This CDR3 contains 15 residues. The V segment lost 6 bases and the J segment 3 bases; nucleotides outside the gene matches: 8. In germline, CDR1 is MNHEY, CDR2 SVGAGI. The CDR3, as DNA: TGTGCCAGCAGCCGCGTCACGGGAGGCTACAATGAGCAGTTCTTC. Translating gives CASSRVTGGYNEQFF.

The V and J genes are TRBV2 and TRBJ2-1, with 9 bases fitting TRBD1. The CDR3 has 15 amino acids. J gave up 1 base and V 6 bases, and 4 bases lay outside the gene matches. Germline CDR1 reads SNHLY; CDR2 reads FYNNEI. The DNA of the CDR3 is TGTGCCAGCAGGCTTGACAGGGGGTCCTACAATGAGCAGTTCTTC. It yields the protein CASRLDRGSYNEQFF.

The V gene is TRBV20-1, the J gene TRBJ1-2; no clear D. V was pared by 3 bases and J by 0 bases, with 17 bases between. Germline V gene sequence: CDR1 DFQATT, CDR2 SNEGSKA (reference sequence). The CDR3 has 16 residues. The CDR3 DNA sequence: TGCAGTGCTAGTGGATCTGGAGTAAGAGCTAACTATGGCTACACCTTC. This sequence encodes CSASGSGVRANYGYTF.